A single TCR beta chain is shown here with its context. This sample was included in a study of T cell responses to AZD1222 COVID-19 vaccine. TCRdb keeps only in-frame clones here, not all; method: immunoSEQ multiplex PCR. The data show under 150,000 clones, roughly 92% seen once. This CDR3 contains 14 residues. V shed 7 bases and J shed 6 bases, with 18 bases lying between them. Looked up from germline, CDR1 is MDHEN and CDR2 is SYDVKM. The chain uses TRBV28 and TRBJ1-2, with D possibly matching TRBD1 (6 bases). The sequence was collected from an adult in good health. The specimen was peripheral blood, collected on day 0 of AZD1222 vaccination. The CDR3, as DNA: TGTGCCAGCATAGACAGGTGGCAGGGGCATGGCTACACCTTC. Its protein product is CASIDRWQGHGYTF.